This record concerns one T cell receptor (beta chain) sequence. This record comes from a study of technical replicates of blood from several donors. The table came from immunoSEQ multiplex PCR; TCRdb's copy has only in-frame clones and leaves some out. The table lists about 83,000 clones, 92% of them singletons. The V and J ends lost 6 bases and 2 bases, in that order; junction bases with no gene match: 11. The CDR3 loop spans 16 amino acids. Germline CDR1 MGHRA, CDR2 YSYEKL. The chain couples TRBV4-1 to TRBJ2-3, with 7 bases matching TRBD1. The sequencing input was T cells isolated from PBMCs. The TCR originated in a human donor in good health. CDR3 DNA: TGCGCCAGCAGAGTAGCTACGACAGGGAACACAGATACGCAGTATTTT. Protein sequence: CASRVATTGNTDTQYF.